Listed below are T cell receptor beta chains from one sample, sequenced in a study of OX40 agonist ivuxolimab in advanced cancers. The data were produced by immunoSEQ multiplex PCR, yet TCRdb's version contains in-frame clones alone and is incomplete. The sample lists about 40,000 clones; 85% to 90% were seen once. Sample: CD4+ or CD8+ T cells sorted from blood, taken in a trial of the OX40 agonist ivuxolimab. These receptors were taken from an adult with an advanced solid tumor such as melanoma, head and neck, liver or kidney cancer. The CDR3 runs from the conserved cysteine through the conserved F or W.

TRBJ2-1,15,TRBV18,CASSPRWSSYNEQFF
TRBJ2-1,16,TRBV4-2,CASSQETAGGVGEQFF
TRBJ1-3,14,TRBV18,CASSPPYSGNTIYF
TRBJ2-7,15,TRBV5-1,CASSLGSDSSYEQYF
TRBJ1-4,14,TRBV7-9,CASRQGSTNEKLFF
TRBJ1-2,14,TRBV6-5,CASRFRAAPDGYTF
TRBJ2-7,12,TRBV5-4,CASSSGAYEQYF
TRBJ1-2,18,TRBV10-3,CAISEPLGGGPLNYGYTF
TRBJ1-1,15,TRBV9,CASSVTHMGGTEAFF
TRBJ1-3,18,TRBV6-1,CASSELFSGRAWGNTIYF
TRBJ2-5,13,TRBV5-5,CASSLTGEETQYF
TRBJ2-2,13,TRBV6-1,CASSERYTGELFF
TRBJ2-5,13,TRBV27,CASGFLGGETQYF
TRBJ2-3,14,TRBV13,CASSPRTGTDTQYF
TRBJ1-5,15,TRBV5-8,CASSLLGSGNQPQHF
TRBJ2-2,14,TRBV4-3,CASSQDWGQGELFF
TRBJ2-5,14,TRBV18,CASSPMGQGETQYF
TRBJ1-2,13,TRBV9,CASSLDSNYGYTF
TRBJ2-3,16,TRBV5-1,CASSLSGGRATDTQYF
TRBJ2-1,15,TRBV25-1,CASSDPHRVRDEQFF
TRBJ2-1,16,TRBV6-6,CASSFTGTSTIGEQFF
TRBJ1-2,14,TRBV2,CASTPQWETMGYTF
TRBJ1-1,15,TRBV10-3,CATTGTGGAGTEAFF
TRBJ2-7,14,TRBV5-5,CASSVRTGDYEQYF
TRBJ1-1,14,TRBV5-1,CATTTGVGNTEAFF
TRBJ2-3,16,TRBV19,CASSIAKGEGTDTQYF
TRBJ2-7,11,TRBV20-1,CSAPGRREQYF
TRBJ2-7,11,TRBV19,CASSGDYEQYF
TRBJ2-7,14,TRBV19,CASSIAGLNYEQYF
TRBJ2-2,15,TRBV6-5,CASSSPARGTGELFF
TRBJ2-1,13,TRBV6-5,CASRTGGGDEQFF
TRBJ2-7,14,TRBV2,CASTAEGTGFEQYF
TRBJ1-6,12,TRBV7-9,CASSLRNSPLHF
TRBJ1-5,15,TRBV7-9,CASSSGGGSNQPQHF
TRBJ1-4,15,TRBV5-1,CASSLSGTAKEKLFF
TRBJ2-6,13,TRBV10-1,CASSPTGANVLTF
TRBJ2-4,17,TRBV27,CASSFGGTGFAKNIQYF
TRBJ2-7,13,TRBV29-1,CSVAPDSTYEQYF
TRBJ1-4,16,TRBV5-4,CASSRWGLSTNEKLFF
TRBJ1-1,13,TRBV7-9,CASSRATGGEAFF
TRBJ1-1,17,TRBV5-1,CASSLGAGGVPTSEAFF
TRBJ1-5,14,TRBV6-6,CASSDRVSNQPQHF
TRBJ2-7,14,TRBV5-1,CASSALTDPYEQYF
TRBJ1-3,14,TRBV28,CASTPPGSGNTIYF
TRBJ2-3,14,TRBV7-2,CASSRQVSTDTQYF
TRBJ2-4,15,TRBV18,CASSPRGTAKNIQYF
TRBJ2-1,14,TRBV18,CASSRGGSYNEQFF
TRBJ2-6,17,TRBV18,CASSPPSPGSGANVLTF
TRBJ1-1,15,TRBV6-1,CASSPRQGSGTEAFF
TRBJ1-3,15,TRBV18,CASSPQGASGNTIYF
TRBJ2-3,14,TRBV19,CASQDSLARDTQYF
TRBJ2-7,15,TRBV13,CASSPRTESSYEQYF
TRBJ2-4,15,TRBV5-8,CASSPGGRAKNIQYF
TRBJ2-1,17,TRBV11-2,CASSLVAAAGIYNEQFF
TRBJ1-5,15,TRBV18,CASSPRQGNTQPQHF
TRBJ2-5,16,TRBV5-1,CASSLYEWGSEETQYF
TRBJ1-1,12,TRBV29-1,CSGLQWAVGAFF
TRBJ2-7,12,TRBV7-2,CASSPIYYEQYF